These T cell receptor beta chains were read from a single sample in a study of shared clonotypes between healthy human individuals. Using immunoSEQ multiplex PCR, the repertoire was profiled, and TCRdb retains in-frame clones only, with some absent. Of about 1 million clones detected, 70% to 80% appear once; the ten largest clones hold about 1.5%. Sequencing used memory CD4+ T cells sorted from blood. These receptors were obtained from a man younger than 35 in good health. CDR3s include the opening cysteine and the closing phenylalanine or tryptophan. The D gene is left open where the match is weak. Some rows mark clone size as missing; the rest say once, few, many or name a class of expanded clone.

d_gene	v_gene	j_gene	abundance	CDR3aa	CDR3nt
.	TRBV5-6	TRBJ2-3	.	CASSLPGEPTDTQYF	TGTGCCAGCAGCTTGCCCGGAGAGCCCACAGATACGCAGTATTTT
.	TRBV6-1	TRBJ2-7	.	CASRLQGSGPYEQYF	TGTGCCAGCAGGCTTCAGGGGTCGGGACCCTACGAGCAGTACTTC
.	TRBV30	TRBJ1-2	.	CAWEMGSNYGYTF	TGTGCCTGGGAGATGGGCAGCAACTATGGCTACACCTTC
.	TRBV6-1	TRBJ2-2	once	CASSAQGPGELFF	TGTGCCAGCAGCGCACAGGGTCCCGGGGAGCTGTTTTTT
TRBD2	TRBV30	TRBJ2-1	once	CAWMGGTNYNEQFF	TGTGCCTGGATGGGCGGGACTAACTACAATGAGCAGTTCTTC
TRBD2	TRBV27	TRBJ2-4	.	CASSFLRTSGGAKNIQYF	TGTGCCAGCAGTTTCTTGAGGACTAGCGGGGGAGCCAAAAACATTCAGTACTTC
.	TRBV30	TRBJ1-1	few	CAFKGGSQNTEAFF	TGTGCCTTTAAGGGGGGCTCCCAGAACACTGAAGCTTTCTTT
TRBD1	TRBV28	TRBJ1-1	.	CASNPTGRTEAFF	TGTGCCAGCAACCCGACAGGGCGGACTGAAGCTTTCTTT
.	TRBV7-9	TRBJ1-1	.	CASSLVSEGAFF	TGTGCCAGCAGCTTAGTGTCGGAGGGGGCTTTCTTT
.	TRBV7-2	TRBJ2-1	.	CASSPWGEQFF	TGTGCCAGCAGCCCATGGGGGGAGCAGTTCTTC
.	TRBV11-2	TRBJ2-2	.	CASSLNRAGTGELFF	TGTGCCAGCAGCTTAAATCGCGCGGGAACGGGGGAGCTGTTTTTT
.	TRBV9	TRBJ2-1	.	CASSATGYNEQFF	TGTGCCAGCAGCGCCACCGGTTACAATGAGCAGTTCTTC
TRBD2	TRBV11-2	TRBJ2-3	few	CASSLGGTSGRVQYF	TGTGCCAGCAGCTTAGGAGGGACTAGCGGGAGGGTGCAGTATTTT
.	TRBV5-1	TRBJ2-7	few	CASSLPGLYEQYF	TGCGCCAGCAGCTTGCCGGGACTTTACGAGCAGTACTTC
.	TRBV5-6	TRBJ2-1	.	CASSLGLINEQFF	TGTGCCAGCAGCTTGGGACTAATCAACGAGCAGTTCTTC
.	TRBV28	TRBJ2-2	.	CASRRGTANTGELFF	TGTGCCAGCAGGCGGGGGACAGCGAACACCGGGGAGCTGTTTTTT
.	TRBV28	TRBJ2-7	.	CASSLETKSSYEQYF	TGTGCCAGCAGTTTAGAGACTAAGAGCTCCTACGAGCAGTACTTC
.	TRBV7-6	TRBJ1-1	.	CASSLKTVNTEAFF	TGTGCCAGCAGCTTAAAGACCGTGAACACTGAAGCTTTCTTT
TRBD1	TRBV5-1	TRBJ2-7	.	CASNFPETGRTYEQYF	TGCGCCAGCAACTTCCCCGAGACAGGGCGTACCTACGAGCAGTACTTC
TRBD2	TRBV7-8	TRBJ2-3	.	CASRSGTSITDTQYF	TGTGCCAGCAGATCCGGGACTAGTATTACAGATACGCAGTATTTT
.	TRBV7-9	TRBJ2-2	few	CASSLASTRRLTGELFF	TGTGCCAGCAGCTTAGCCTCGACTAGAAGACTCACCGGGGAGCTGTTTTTT
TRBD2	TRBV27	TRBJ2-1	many	CASSLGLAGVNEQFF	TGTGCCAGCAGTTTGGGACTAGCGGGAGTTAATGAGCAGTTCTTC
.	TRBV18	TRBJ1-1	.	CASSPKQVWGTEAFF	TGTGCCAGCTCACCTAAACAGGTTTGGGGCACTGAAGCTTTCTTT
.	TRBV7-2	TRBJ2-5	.	CASSLGPGLETQYF	TGTGCCAGCAGCTTAGGTCCCGGCCTGGAGACCCAGTACTTC
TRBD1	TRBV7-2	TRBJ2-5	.	CASSSDRGTETQYF	TGTGCCAGCAGCTCGGACAGGGGAACGGAGACCCAGTACTTC
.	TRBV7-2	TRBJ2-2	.	CASSLRVVTGELFF	TGTGCCAGCAGCTTACGGGTCGTTACCGGGGAGCTGTTTTTT
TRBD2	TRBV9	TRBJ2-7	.	CASSVGGGSLYEQYF	TGTGCCAGCAGCGTAGGGGGAGGGAGCCTCTACGAGCAGTACTTC
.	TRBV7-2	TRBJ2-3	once	CASSLARDPDTQYF	TGTGCCAGCAGCTTAGCCCGGGACCCAGATACGCAGTATTTT
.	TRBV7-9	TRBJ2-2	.	CASSRKSPGELFF	TGTGCCAGCAGCCGTAAAAGTCCCGGGGAGCTGTTTTTT
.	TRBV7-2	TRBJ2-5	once	CASSPYTETQYF	TGTGCCAGCAGCCCCTACACAGAGACCCAGTACTTC
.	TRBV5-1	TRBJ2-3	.	CASSRGGSNTDTQYF	TGCGCCAGCTCCCGAGGGGGTTCCAACACAGATACGCAGTATTTT
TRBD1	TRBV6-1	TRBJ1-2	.	CASSEQGQSGYTF	TGTGCCAGCAGCGAACAGGGGCAAAGTGGCTACACCTTC
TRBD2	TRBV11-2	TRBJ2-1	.	CASSWTSGSSYNEQFF	TGTGCCAGCAGCTGGACTAGCGGGAGCTCCTACAATGAGCAGTTCTTC
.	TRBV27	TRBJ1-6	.	CASSLSWQAFSYSPLHF	TGTGCCAGCAGTTTATCGTGGCAGGCGTTCTCGTATTCACCCCTCCACTTT
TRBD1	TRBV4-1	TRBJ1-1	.	CASSQDHRGLTEAFF	TGCGCCAGCAGCCAAGACCACAGGGGGCTGACTGAAGCTTTCTTT
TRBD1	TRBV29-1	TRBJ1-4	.	CSVAPGTGGGKLFF	TGCAGCGTTGCCCCCGGGACAGGGGGAGGAAAACTGTTTTTT
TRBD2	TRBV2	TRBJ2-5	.	CASSPGTSKETQYF	TGTGCCAGCAGCCCCGGGACTAGCAAAGAGACCCAGTACTTC
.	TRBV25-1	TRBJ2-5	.	CASSEPRGGPETQYF	TGTGCCAGCAGTGAACCTAGGGGGGGCCCAGAGACCCAGTACTTC
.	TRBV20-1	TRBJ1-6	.	CSAADSATLHF	TGCAGTGCTGCGGACAGCGCTACCCTCCACTTT
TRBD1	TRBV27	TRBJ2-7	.	CASSLKPGGAYEQYF	TGTGCCAGCAGTTTAAAGCCAGGGGGTGCCTACGAGCAGTACTTC
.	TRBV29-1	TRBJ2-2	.	CSAGTTNTGELFF	TGCAGCGCCGGGACAACGAACACCGGGGAGCTGTTTTTT
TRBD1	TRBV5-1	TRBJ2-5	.	CASTLGQGKETQYF	TGCGCCAGCACCCTGGGACAGGGAAAAGAGACCCAGTACTTC
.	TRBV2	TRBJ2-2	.	CASSPWGPNTGELFF	TGTGCCAGCAGCCCTTGGGGCCCGAACACCGGGGAGCTGTTTTTT